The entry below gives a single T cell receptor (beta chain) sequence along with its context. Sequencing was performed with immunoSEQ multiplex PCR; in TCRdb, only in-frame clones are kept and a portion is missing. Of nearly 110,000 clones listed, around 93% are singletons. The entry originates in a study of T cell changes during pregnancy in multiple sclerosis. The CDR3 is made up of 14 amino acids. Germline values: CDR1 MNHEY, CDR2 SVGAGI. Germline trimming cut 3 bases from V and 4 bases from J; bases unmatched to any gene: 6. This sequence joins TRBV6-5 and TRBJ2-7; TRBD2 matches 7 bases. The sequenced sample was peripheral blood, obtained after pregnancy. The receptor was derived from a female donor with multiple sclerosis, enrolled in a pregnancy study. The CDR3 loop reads CASSYGGGRYEQYF. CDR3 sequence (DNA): TGTGCCAGCAGTTATGGGGGGGGACGGTACGAGCAGTACTTC.